A single sample gave rise to the 27 T cell receptor beta chains below, sequenced in a study of low-dose radiotherapy and immunotherapy resistance in tumors. This sample's time point: before trial treatment. With TRAV- and TRBV-specific primers, first-strand cDNA was made, covering the alpha and beta chains. A roughly 21-cycle PCR with a constant-region primer and V-primer adapter amplified TCRs. Via MiXCR, TCRdb re-called the reads, giving one row per CDR3 protein. The sample holds approximately 89,000 distinct CDR3 sequences, around 18% seen once. This sample comprised PBMCs, obtained before treatment. The source is a male donor with prostate cancer.

In this sample, this clonotype turned up many times. This chain links TRBV12-3 or TRBV12-4 with TRBJ2-1; 12 nucleotides align to TRBD2. This CDR3 is built from 14 residues. J was trimmed by 9 bases and V by 6 bases; bases with no gene match: 6. The CDR3: CASRQTSGSGEQFF. CDR3 nucleotide sequence: TGTGCCAGCAGGCAGACTAGCGGGAGTGGTGAGCAGTTCTTC.

At least ten counts were recorded for this clonotype. The rearrangement uses TRBV20-1 and TRBJ1-6; TRBD1 matches at 12 bases. Unmatched junction bases numbered 11, after V lost 3 bases and J lost 2 bases. Germline CDR1 reads DFQATT; CDR2 reads SNEGSKA (reference sequence). This CDR3 contains 19 residues. Written as DNA, the CDR3 is TGCAGTGCTAGGGGGGGTGGGACAGGGGGCCAGGCCTATAATTCACCCCTCCACTTT. This codes for CSARGGGTGGQAYNSPLHF.

This clonotype was recorded at least ten times. V gene TRBV20-1 combines with J gene TRBJ1-2; possibly TRBD1 for D (6 bases). The length of the CDR3 is 14 residues. The V end was cut by 3 bases, the J end by 8 bases, with 19 bases between. The germline CDR1 and CDR2 sequences are DFQATT and SNEGSKA (reference sequence). The CDR3 bases are TGCAGTGCTAGCCTCGCCCCCTTGACAGGAGGCTACACCTTC. It translates to CSASLAPLTGGYTF.

The CDR3: CASRDRGPGYTF. CDR3 DNA sequence: TGTGCCAGCCGGGACAGGGGGCCTGGCTACACCTTC. The chain combines TRBV12-3 or TRBV12-4 with TRBJ1-2, with TRBD1 matching over 12 bases. Losses at the gene ends were 8 bases for V and 7 bases for J; bases not matched to a gene: 2. The CDR3 covers 12 residues.

This clonotype was seen many times. J is TRBJ2-1 and V is TRBV2; 10 bases match TRBD2. The length of the CDR3 is 15 residues. Germline V lookup: CDR1 SNHLY, CDR2 FYNNEI. V shed 4 bases and J 3 bases; nucleotides not matched to a gene: 3. CDR3 nucleotide sequence: TGTGCCAGCAGTGTCCAGCGGGGGGGCTACAATGAGCAGTTCTTC. Its translation is CASSVQRGGYNEQFF.

The table lists this clonotype with many counts. The J gene is TRBJ2-2, the V gene TRBV7-6, with 9 bases matching TRBD1. The CDR3 consists of 16 residues. Germline V gene sequence: CDR1 SGHVS, CDR2 FNYEAQ. Trimming took 2 bases from V and 0 from J; bases not matched to a gene: 1. The CDR3 loop reads CASSLTGGANTGELFF. CDR3 DNA sequence: TGTGCCAGCAGCTTAACAGGGGGCGCGAACACCGGGGAGCTGTTTTTT.

A remark on this clonotype: Since a far larger clone is one base different, this is likely a read error. The rearrangement links TRBV19 to TRBJ2-1; 7 nucleotides line up with TRBD2. This CDR3 is 13 amino acids long. J gave up 10 bases and V 5 bases, and 8 bases lay outside the gene matches. Germline CDR1 and CDR2: LNHDA and SQIVND (reference sequence). The CDR3 DNA follows: TGTGCCAGTAGTCCTAGCGGCTCCTACGAGCAGTTCTTC. As protein: CASSPSGSYEQFF.

This clonotype has at least ten counts. The chain links TRBV20-1 to TRBJ2-3; unclear D gene. CDR3 length: 14 amino acids. Between the trimmed V and J ends, which lost 1 base and 1 base, there was a span of 9 bases. Germline V gene lookup returns CDR1 DFQATT and CDR2 SNEGSKA (reference sequence). The CDR3 here is CSARVTAGTDTQYF. The CDR3 bases are TGCAGTGCTAGAGTAACGGCAGGCACAGATACGCAGTATTTT.

At least ten counts were recorded for this clonotype. This chain connects TRBV6-2 or TRBV6-3 to TRBJ1-5; D is uncertain. CDR3 size: 14 residues. Per germline, CDR1 MNHEY and CDR2 SVGEGT. The V gene lost 2 bases and the J gene lost 7 bases, with 12 bases spanning the gap. This CDR3 is CASSYVRGGQPQHF. DNA of the CDR3: TGTGCCAGCAGTTACGTCCGTGGCGGCCAGCCCCAGCATTTT.

This clonotype was counted at least ten times. V and J are TRBV29-1 and TRBJ2-4, with D possibly being TRBD1 (6 bases). This CDR3 is built from 13 residues. V was trimmed by 7 bases and J by 9 bases, leaving 19 bases between them. CDR1 and CDR2 from the germline V gene are SQVTM and ANQGSEA. The CDR3 DNA reads as TGCAGCGGCAGGGGACCGGGCGTCGGCATTCAGTACTTC. Protein: CSGRGPGVGIQYF.

Regarding this clonotype: A far larger clone differs by one base, so this is likely a read error. In DNA form, the CDR3 reads TGTGCCAGCAGGCCTAGCGGGAGGGCCGTGGGTGAGCAGTACTTC. As protein: CASRPSGRAVGEQYF. The V and J genes are TRBV6-2 or TRBV6-3 and TRBJ2-7; 12 bases agree with TRBD2. The V segment lost 6 bases and the J segment 7 bases; nucleotides outside the gene matches: 10. The CDR3 length is 15 residues. Germline CDR1 reads MNHEY; CDR2 reads SVGEGT.

This clonotype was seen a handful of times. Since a much larger clone is just one base distant, this may be a read error. CDR3 sequence (DNA): TGTGCCAGCAGCTGGGGACTAGCGGGGGGGCCTTCTGAGCAGTACTTC. Residues: CASSWGLAGGPSEQYF. The genes are TRBV5-6 and TRBJ2-5; TRBD2 matches 16 bases. The CDR3 covers 16 residues. The V gene end was trimmed by 3 bases and the J gene end by 11 bases; junction bases not matched to a gene: 10. Germline V gives CDR1 SGHDT, CDR2 YYEEEE.

A remark on this clonotype: This may arise from a read error, as a much more abundant clone is one base away. V gene TRBV4-1 combines with J gene TRBJ2-7; the D call may be TRBD1 or TRBD2 (6 bases each). In germline, CDR1 is MGHRA, CDR2 YSYEKL. The CDR3 totals 15 residues. CDR3 nucleotide sequence: TGTGCCAGCAGCCAAAACCGGGGGCGGCCCTACGAGCAGTACTTC. Translated, it gives CASSQNRGRPYEQYF.

This clonotype has a count of ten or more. J is TRBJ1-4 and V is TRBV28; 7 bases match TRBD1. CDR1 and CDR2 from the germline V gene are MDHEN and SYDVKM. The CDR3 totals 15 residues. V dropped 5 bases and J dropped 5; count of bases not matched to a gene: 8. The CDR3 loop reads CASSIRQGQNEKLFF. The CDR3 DNA reads as TGTGCCAGCAGTATACGACAGGGACAGAATGAAAAACTGTTTTTT.

This clonotype was observed at least ten times. The chain employs TRBV20-1 and TRBJ2-6, with TRBD1 matching 7 bases. J gave up 3 bases and V 6 bases, and 8 bases lay outside the gene matches. The CDR3 totals 15 residues. Looked up from germline, CDR1 is DFQATT and CDR2 is SNEGSKA (reference sequence). CDR3 nucleotide sequence: TGCAGTGCCCCCCAGACAGGGTATGGGGCCAACGTCCTGACTTTC. Its protein product is CSAPQTGYGANVLTF.

This clonotype was observed at least ten times. The chain employs TRBV6-4 and TRBJ1-5, with 10 bases lining up with TRBD1. CDR3 size: 17 residues. Per germline, CDR1 MRHNA and CDR2 SNTAGT. Unmatched junction bases numbered 8, after V lost 2 bases and J lost 4 bases. For the CDR3, the DNA is TGTGCCAGCAGTGACGCCGGGACAGGGGTTTCAAATCAGCCCCAGCATTTT. Translation: CASSDAGTGVSNQPQHF.

This clonotype was observed at least ten times. The chain carries TRBV5-4 and TRBJ2-2; 8 nucleotides align to TRBD2. Germline values: CDR1 SGHNT, CDR2 YYREEE (reference sequence). There are 15 residues in the CDR3. The ends lost 1 base at V and 3 bases at J; junction bases unmatched: 2. CDR3 nucleotide sequence: TGTGCCAGCAGCTTGACTAGCGGTCACACCGGGGAGCTGTTTTTT. Residues: CASSLTSGHTGELFF.

The chain links TRBV4-1 to TRBJ2-5; 11 nucleotides agree with TRBD2. J was trimmed by 1 base and V by 5 bases; bases with no gene match: 6. The CDR3 spans 16 residues. CDR1 MGHRA and CDR2 YSYEKL come from the germline V gene. The chain's CDR3 is CASSYSGTSGQETQYF. For the CDR3, the DNA is TGCGCCAGCAGCTACAGTGGGACTAGCGGCCAAGAGACCCAGTACTTC.

Comment on this clonotype: A single base is all that separates this from a far larger clone, so a read error is likely. This chain links TRBV28 with TRBJ2-1; D gene unclear. The CDR3 extends over 12 amino acids. Between the trimmed V and J ends, which lost 6 bases and 13 bases, there was a span of 16 bases. Germline V gives CDR1 MDHEN, CDR2 SYDVKM. This CDR3 is CASRYAYETQFF. The CDR3 DNA sequence: TGTGCCAGCAGGTACGCGTATGAGACCCAGTTCTTC.

This clonotype was observed at least ten times. The rearrangement joins TRBV28 to TRBJ1-3, with TRBD1 as a possible D gene (6 bases). The CDR3 has 17 amino acids. The ends were cut back, 4 bases at V and 4 bases at J, with 20 bases in the middle. The germline V gene has CDR1 MDHEN and CDR2 SYDVKM. The CDR3 DNA reads as TGTGCCAGCAGTTCTAGTGGGAGACGTGACAGGGGAAACACCATATATTTT. Translation gives CASSSSGRRDRGNTIYF.

This clonotype was counted a few times. A far larger clone is a single base away, which makes a read error likely. The V and J genes are TRBV12-3 or TRBV12-4 and TRBJ2-7; 12 bases match TRBD2. J gave up 7 bases and V 2 bases, and 3 bases lay outside the gene matches. The CDR3 covers 14 residues. CDR3: CASSLLAGGNEQYF. For the CDR3, the DNA is TGTGCCAGCAGTTTACTAGCGGGGGGGAATGAGCAGTACTTC.

By its share, this clonotype is medium-sized. V and J are TRBV29-1 and TRBJ2-6; 8 bases agree with TRBD2. CDR1 and CDR2 (germline): SQVTM, ANQGSEA. V shed 7 bases and J 0 bases; nucleotides not matched to a gene: 11. CDR3 length: 17 amino acids. The CDR3 coding sequence is TGCAGCGCCTATACCCCGGGGGGGGGCTCTGGGGCCAACGTCCTGACTTTC. It is translated as CSAYTPGGGSGANVLTF.

There are many counts of this clonotype. V is TRBV12-3 or TRBV12-4 and J is TRBJ1-5; 8 nucleotides match TRBD1. The CDR3 sequence is 16 residues long. V was pared by 4 bases and J by 9 bases, with 14 bases of the junction left unmatched. The CDR3 spells CASSYDRGLAIGPQHF. Here the CDR3 DNA reads TGTGCCAGCAGTTACGACAGGGGACTCGCAATTGGGCCCCAGCATTTT.

This clonotype has ten or more counts. This chain joins TRBV4-1 and TRBJ1-4; no reliable D call. The V gene lost 0 bases and the J gene lost 10 bases, with 15 bases spanning the gap. Germline V gene data show CDR1 as MGHRA and CDR2 as YSYEKL. The CDR3 loop spans 15 amino acids. CDR3 DNA sequence: TGCGCCAGCAGCCAAGATAGGACGGCGGGTAGAAAACTGTTTTTT. Residues: CASSQDRTAGRKLFF.

This clonotype was observed at least ten times. V is TRBV7-2 and J is TRBJ2-3; the D gene is possibly TRBD1 (6 bases). The CDR3 sequence is 15 residues long. V was cut by 0 bases and J by 7 bases, with 14 bases left in between. The germline V gene has CDR1 SGHTA and CDR2 FQGNSA. CDR3 sequence reads: CASSLAGADSHTQYF. The CDR3 DNA reads TGTGCCAGCAGCTTAGCGGGGGCAGACTCGCATACGCAGTATTTT. Full variable domain (outside the CDR3, taken from reference TRBV7-2 and TRBJ2-3): GAGVSQSPSNKVTEKGKDVELRCDPISGHTALYWYRQSLGQGLEFLIYFQGNSAPDKSGLPSDRFSAERTGGSVSTLTIQRTQQEDSAVYLCASSLAGADSHTQYFGPGTRLTVL.

The table lists this clonotype with many counts. This chain joins TRBV7-9 and TRBJ1-5, with D possibly matching TRBD1 (5 bases). V was cut by 5 bases and J by 4 bases, with 12 bases left in between. The CDR3 is 14 amino acids. Germline CDR1 SEHNR, CDR2 FQNEAQ (reference sequence). The DNA of the CDR3 is TGTGCCAGCAGCGCCGGGACGGAAAATCAGCCCCAGCATTTT. It encodes CASSAGTENQPQHF. Using reference TRBV7-9 and TRBJ1-5 for the parts outside the CDR3, the full variable domain is DTGVSQNPRHKITKRGQNVTFRCDPISEHNRLYWYRQTLGQGPEFLTYFQNEAQLEKSRLLSDRFSAERPKGSFSTLEIQRTEQGDSAMYLCASSAGTENQPQHFGDGTRLSIL.

The table lists this clonotype with a count of one. At one of its ends the junction is not consistent with the germline gene, which may arise from a read error. The rearrangement joins TRBV29-1 to TRBJ1-1, with 8 bases lining up with TRBD1. The CDR3 is 12 residues long. Germline V gene lookup returns CDR1 SQVTM and CDR2 ANQGSEA. CDR3 bases: TGCTGCGAAAGACAGGGGAACACTGTAGCTTTCTTT. This sequence encodes CCERQGNTVAFF. Based on the CDR3 plus reference TRBV29-1 and TRBJ1-1, the full variable domain is SAVISQKPSRDICQRGTSLTIQCQVDSQVTMMFWYRQQPGQSLTLIATANQGSEATYESGFVIDKFPISRPNLTFSTLTVSNMSPEDSSIYLCCERQGNTVAFFGQGTRLTVV.